The 18 T cell receptor beta chains reported below all come from one sample, sequenced in a study of blood T cell repertoires in COVID-19. This table comes from immunoSEQ multiplex PCR, and its TCRdb copy is limited to in-frame clones, with some not included. The sample holds approximately 170,000 clones, approximately 93% seen once. Sequences were obtained from peripheral blood. The receptors come from a woman aged 55-69 years with COVID-19, enrolled during active disease.

The chain has TRBV29-1 and TRBJ2-3; 7 bases map to TRBD1. V lost 2 bases, J lost 3 bases, and 5 bases stayed unmatched. In germline, CDR1 is SQVTM, CDR2 ANQGSEA. This CDR3 is built from 14 residues. The CDR3 loop reads CSVEPRGKTDTQYF. The CDR3 nucleotides are TGCAGCGTTGAACCCAGGGGGAAGACAGATACGCAGTATTTT.

The J gene is TRBJ1-2, the V gene TRBV9; 10 nucleotides match TRBD1. The CDR3 contains 18 residues. Trimming took 0 bases from V and 5 from J; bases not matched to a gene: 13. In germline, CDR1 is SGDLS, CDR2 YYNGEE. The CDR3 loop reads CASSVAPSRDRGQYGYTF. The CDR3 DNA reads as TGTGCCAGCAGCGTAGCCCCTTCCCGGGACAGGGGCCAATATGGCTACACCTTC.

V is TRBV29-1 and J is TRBJ1-2; D is unresolved. The CDR3 is 14 residues long. Between the trimmed V and J ends, which lost 1 base and 0 bases, there was a span of 9 bases. The germline V gene encodes CDR1 SQVTM and CDR2 ANQGSEA. The CDR3 is CSVEGVESNYGYTF. The CDR3, as DNA: TGCAGCGTTGAAGGCGTTGAATCTAACTATGGCTACACCTTC.

This rearrangement joins TRBV19 to TRBJ1-5; D unclear. CDR1 LNHDA and CDR2 SQIVND come from the germline V gene (reference sequence). Trimming took off 4 bases at V and 4 bases at J, with 20 bases between the two ends. The CDR3 sequence is 17 residues long. CDR3 in amino acids: CASSRRQDSVGNQPQHF. The CDR3 DNA sequence: TGTGCCAGTAGTAGGAGGCAGGACTCCGTTGGAAATCAGCCCCAGCATTTT.

The count of this clone is one. The chain couples TRBV6-5 to TRBJ1-4; weak D call: TRBD1 (6 bases). The V gene's germline CDR1 is MNHEY and CDR2 SVGAGI. V was cut by 0 bases and J by 7 bases, with 12 bases left in between. CDR3 length: 15 amino acids. The DNA of the CDR3 is TGTGCCAGCAGTTACTCAGGGGGGGCTGGTGAAAAACTGTTTTTT. Encoded protein: CASSYSGGAGEKLFF.

The rearrangement joins TRBV7-2 to TRBJ1-1; 11 bases align to TRBD1. The CDR3 extends over 17 amino acids. Germline CDR1 reads SGHTA; CDR2 reads FQGNSA. Unmatched junction bases numbered 8, after V lost 5 bases and J lost 0 bases. CDR3 sequence: CASSRGTGGRMNTEAFF. As DNA, the CDR3 is TGTGCCAGCAGCCGCGGGACAGGGGGACGCATGAACACTGAAGCTTTCTTT.

The rearrangement joins TRBV19 to TRBJ1-5, with D possibly being TRBD1 (5 bases). CDR3 length: 13 amino acids. Germline V gene data show CDR1 as LNHDA and CDR2 as SQIVND (reference sequence). Trimming shortened V by 9 bases and J by 1 base, and 10 bases separated the two germline ends. CDR3 residues: CASKRQSNQPQHF. Here the CDR3 DNA reads TGTGCCAGCAAAAGACAGAGCAATCAGCCCCAGCATTTT.

The count of this clone is one. The J gene is TRBJ2-1, the V gene TRBV6-4, with 8 bases matching TRBD2. With 4 bases clipped from V and 3 bases from J, the junction kept 2 bases outside the gene matches. The CDR3 totals 14 residues. The germline CDR1 and CDR2 sequences are MRHNA and SNTAGT. CDR3: CASSVLAGYNEQFF. The CDR3 DNA follows: TGTGCCAGCAGTGTTCTAGCGGGCTACAATGAGCAGTTCTTC.

The V call is TRBV11-2, the J call TRBJ2-7; 8 nucleotides align to TRBD2. Germline V gene data show CDR1 as SGHAT and CDR2 as FQNNGV. The CDR3 is 15 amino acids. Trimming took 1 base from V and 1 from J; bases not matched to a gene: 3. The chain's CDR3 is CASSLGSGDSYEQYF. The CDR3 region has the DNA TGTGCCAGCAGCTTAGGTAGCGGGGATTCCTACGAGCAGTACTTC.

With respect to this clone: A clone one base away is much larger, so this may be a read error. The chain recombines TRBV6-4 with TRBJ2-2; 8 bases fit TRBD1. V dropped 2 bases and J dropped 1; count of bases not matched to a gene: 0. CDR1 is MRHNA and CDR2 is SNTAGT in the germline V gene. The CDR3 is 15 amino acids. The CDR3 nucleotides are TGTGCCAGCAGTGACGGGACAGGGAACACCGGGGAGCTGTTTTTT. This encodes CASSDGTGNTGELFF.

The chain couples TRBV9 to TRBJ1-2; 7 nucleotides agree with TRBD1. CDR1 is SGDLS and CDR2 is YYNGEE in the germline V gene. There are 14 residues in the CDR3. The trim removed 4 bases at V and 6 bases at J, leaving 9 bases unmatched. CDR3 loop: CASSLRQGSDGYTF. CDR3 sequence (DNA): TGTGCCAGCAGCCTACGACAGGGATCGGATGGCTACACCTTC.

This chain joins TRBV6-2 or TRBV6-3 and TRBJ1-1; 10 nucleotides align to TRBD1. J was trimmed by 1 base and V by 5 bases; bases with no gene match: 1. Per the germline V gene, CDR1 is MNHEY and CDR2 is SVGEGT. The CDR3 is 14 amino acids. CDR3 loop: CASSDRGQNTEAFF. CDR3 in DNA: TGTGCCAGCAGTGACAGGGGGCAGAACACTGAAGCTTTCTTT.

The V call is TRBV29-1, the J call TRBJ1-2, with D unclear. The CDR3 length is 14 residues. CDR1 SQVTM and CDR2 ANQGSEA come from the germline V gene. The germline V and J ends were trimmed by 7 bases and 5 bases, with 20 bases remaining between them. CDR3 nucleotides: TGCAGCGCTATGGGCTGGAGGGCTGGGTATGGCTACACCTTC. This gives the protein CSAMGWRAGYGYTF.

This sequence joins TRBV3-1 (or the pseudogene TRBV3-2) and TRBJ2-1, with 9 bases aligning to TRBD1. The CDR3 has 15 residues. The V and J ends lost 3 bases and 9 bases, in that order; junction bases with no gene match: 9. Germline V gene sequence: CDR1 LGHDT, CDR2 YNNKEL (reference sequence). DNA for the CDR3: TGTGCCAGCAGCCAGACAGGGGGGATACAAGGTGAGCAGTTCTTC. This encodes CASSQTGGIQGEQFF.

This chain joins TRBV19 and TRBJ2-1; 8 nucleotides line up with TRBD1. In germline, CDR1 is LNHDA, CDR2 SQIVND (reference sequence). J was trimmed by 1 base and V by 5 bases; bases with no gene match: 10. The CDR3 loop spans 17 amino acids. The DNA of the CDR3 is TGTGCCAGTAGTCGCGGACAGGGCTTTGTGTCCTACAATGAGCAGTTCTTC. Protein product: CASSRGQGFVSYNEQFF. The full variable domain, completed using reference TRBV19 and TRBJ2-1, is DGGITQSPKYLFRKEGQNVTLSCEQNLNHDAMYWYRQDPGQGLRLIYYSQIVNDFQKGDIAEGYSVSREKKESFPLTVTSAQKNPTAFYLCASSRGQGFVSYNEQFFGPGTRLTVL.

The J gene is TRBJ2-7, the V gene TRBV7-8, with TRBD2 matching over 8 bases. Germline CDR1 reads SGHVS; CDR2 reads FQNEAQ. The CDR3 has 15 residues. V shed 5 bases, J shed 0 bases, and the junction held 6 bases outside the gene matches. The CDR3 protein is CASSPPGTSSYEQYF. DNA of the CDR3: TGTGCCAGCAGCCCGCCCGGGACTAGCTCCTACGAGCAGTACTTC. Full variable domain (missing parts from reference TRBV7-8 and TRBJ2-7): GAGVSQSPRYKVAKRGQDVALRCDPISGHVSLFWYQQALGQGPEFLTYFQNEAQLDKSGLPSDRFFAERPEGSVSTLKIQRTQQEDSAVYLCASSPPGTSSYEQYFGPGTRLTVT.

The CDR3 loop reads CASRDDRGRGYTF. DNA of the CDR3: TGCGCCAGCAGGGATGACAGGGGGCGCGGCTACACCTTC. The chain employs TRBV4-3 and TRBJ1-2, with TRBD1 identical over 10 bases. In germline, CDR1 is LGHNA, CDR2 YSLEER. The CDR3 spans 13 residues. Germline trimming cut 6 bases from V and 8 bases from J; bases unmatched to any gene: 6.

The chain is built from TRBV5-4 and TRBJ1-1; 8 bases align to TRBD1. V dropped 2 bases and J dropped 4; count of bases not matched to a gene: 7. The CDR3 is made up of 15 amino acids. Germline values: CDR1 SGHNT, CDR2 YYREEE (reference sequence). CDR3 nucleotide sequence: TGTGCCAGCAGCTTAGGAGCAGGGGGCAGCACTGAAGCTTTCTTT. Amino acid sequence: CASSLGAGGSTEAFF.